Listed below are T cell receptor beta chains from one sample, sequenced in a study of blood T cell repertoires in COVID-19. Using immunoSEQ multiplex PCR, the repertoire was profiled, and TCRdb retains in-frame clones only, with some absent. This table has some 210,000 clones, about 88% appearing once. The specimen was peripheral blood. The receptor source for this set is a woman aged 40 to 50 who had recovered from COVID-19. CDR3s include the opening cysteine and the closing phenylalanine or tryptophan.

>TRBV7-9|TRBJ2-1
CASTRDRGLYNEQFF
>TRBV5-1|TRBJ1-4
CASSLEGGLRNEKLFF
>TRBV27|TRBJ2-5
CASLSGGTGVGTQYF
>TRBV6-2/TRBV6-3|TRBJ2-2
CASSYRGPSSGGRPTTGELFF
>TRBV27|TRBJ2-2
CASSLPGISGGNTGELFF
>TRBV7-2|TRBJ2-7
CASSPLAGVPYEQYF
>TRBV7-6|TRBJ2-1
CASSLVGGFNEQFF
>TRBV27|TRBJ2-7
CASRGDINYEQYF
>TRBV5-1|TRBJ2-1
CASSLDSGSGNEQFF
>TRBV5-1|TRBJ2-5
CASSSQQGYQETQYF
>TRBV30|TRBJ1-1
CAWSVELNTEAFF
>TRBV30|TRBJ2-7
CAWSPSGSIAYEQYF
>TRBV20-1|TRBJ2-1
CSATPYNEQFF
>TRBV28|TRBJ2-7
CASSLRGQGIYEQYF
>TRBV7-2|TRBJ2-5
CASSASGMETQYF
>TRBV28|TRBJ1-3
CASSASDTGNTIYF
>TRBV12-3/TRBV12-4|TRBJ2-7
CASKPGGAYEQYF
>TRBV3-1/TRBV3-2|TRBJ2-7
CASSQGWGKPTEQYF
>TRBV15|TRBJ2-3
CATSTDMGHTDTQYF
>TRBV4-1|TRBJ1-1
CASSRGPDRIMNTEAFF
>TRBV2|TRBJ1-1
CASGGGNTEAFF
>TRBV9|TRBJ2-2
CASSPPGSSGELFF
>TRBV6-5|TRBJ2-7
CASSYSSGQGDYEQYF
>TRBV6-5|TRBJ2-3
CASSRQGARDTQYF
>TRBV6-4|TRBJ2-3
CASSLADSTDTQYF
>TRBV21-1|TRBJ1-5
CASSKVKLQPQHF
>TRBV28|TRBJ1-2
CASSGGQASYGYTF
>TRBV7-2|TRBJ1-1
CASSTDRAMNTEAFF
>TRBV28|TRBJ2-5
CASSLEFGGPYQETQYF
>TRBV29-1|TRBJ2-2
CSVGQGLYTGELFF
>TRBV11-2|TRBJ2-1
CASSAAAGGLNEQFF
>TRBV3-1/TRBV3-2|TRBJ2-7
CASSQGGTGRSYEQYF
>TRBV30|TRBJ1-5
CAWSVTHPSQPQHF
>TRBV11-2|TRBJ1-1
CASSLDGQERGRTEAFF